This T cell receptor (beta chain) derives from a study of control samples from healthy donors and cancer patients. This clone is labeled medium-sized. Here immunoSEQ multiplex PCR was the method, and the copy in TCRdb shows in-frame clones only, minus some. Of tens of thousands of clones detected, less than 95% appear once; the ten largest clones hold roughly 22%. The sequenced material came from PBMCs. The sequence came from a woman between 35 and 50 years old with head and neck cancer.

CDR3 residues: CASRPRGAGYGYTF. CDR3 sequence (DNA): TGTGCCAGCAGGCCTCGGGGGGCGGGCTATGGCTACACCTTC. The rearrangement uses TRBV28 and TRBJ1-2; tentative D call: TRBD1 (6 bases). Trimming cost V 6 bases and J 4 bases, with 15 bases left between them. CDR3 length: 14 amino acids. CDR1 and CDR2 (germline): MDHEN, SYDVKM.